The T cell receptor beta chain described here comes from a study of spatial heterogeneity in lung cancer. Study overall: Mean representation of each unique TCR and UMI combination in the raw reads exceeded 8.5 occurrences. Study-wide findings and caveats: Ubiquitous expanded tumor TCRs appeared in blood more at resection than follow-up.

The time point here: sample taken at primary tumor resection. Whole RNA was taken from tumor, nontumor lung or frozen PBMC; it was then sequenced unsorted. Every TCR cDNA molecule carried a tag that served as a unique molecular identifier. TCRdb passed the 5' RACE reads through MiXCR, listing each CDR3 protein once. The table records tens of thousands of distinct CDR3 sequences, 5.8% of them present only once. The CDR3 has 15 residues. Trimming shortened V by 2 bases and J by 0 bases, and 8 bases separated the two germline ends. The V gene's germline CDR1 is SGHNT and CDR2 YENEEA. Notes on this clonotype: No antigen is known for it.

Sequencing used PBMCs, obtained at surgery. The TCR sequence derives from a male donor with early-stage non-small cell lung cancer. The genes are TRBV11-3 and TRBJ1-3; D call uncertain. CDR3 in amino acids: CASSLYESSGNTIYF. The CDR3 DNA is TGTGCCAGCAGCTTATACGAGAGCTCTGGAAACACCATATATTTT.